Following are 9 T cell receptor beta chains from one sample sequenced in a study of blood T cell repertoires in COVID-19. TCRdb's table, derived via immunoSEQ multiplex PCR, lists solely in-frame clones and lacks some. The data contain about 87,000 clones, approximately 86% of them singletons. Sequenced input: peripheral blood. These receptors were obtained from a man aged 35 to 55 with acute or convalescent COVID-19.

This sequence joins TRBV29-1 and TRBJ1-1, with 8 bases that match TRBD1. CDR3 length equals 13 residues. The germline CDR1 and CDR2 sequences are SQVTM and ANQGSEA. Losses at the gene ends were 4 bases for V and 5 bases for J; bases not matched to a gene: 6. The CDR3 here is CSVARGRGTEAFF. Here the CDR3 DNA reads TGCAGCGTTGCCAGGGGGCGAGGAACTGAAGCTTTCTTT.

This chain links TRBV5-1 with TRBJ1-1, with D perhaps matching TRBD1 (6 bases). The V gene lost 4 bases and the J gene lost 0 bases, with 13 bases spanning the gap. The CDR3 spans 15 residues. Germline CDR1 and CDR2: SGHRS and YFSETQ. The CDR3 loop is CASSAGQYLNTEAFF. In DNA, the CDR3 is TGCGCCAGCAGCGCCGGACAGTATCTGAACACTGAAGCTTTCTTT.

This chain uses TRBV3-1 (or the pseudogene TRBV3-2) with TRBJ1-4, with 9 bases identical to TRBD1. The ends lost 4 bases at V and 10 bases at J; junction bases unmatched: 10. Germline V lookup: CDR1 LGHDT, CDR2 YNNKEL (reference sequence). This CDR3 has 15 residues. CDR3 coding DNA: TGTGCCAGCAGCCTCCGGACAGGGGTCATGGTAAAACTGTTTTTT. Translating it yields CASSLRTGVMVKLFF.

The gene calls are TRBV3-1 (or the pseudogene TRBV3-2) and TRBJ2-3; 8 bases are shared with TRBD2. CDR3 size: 15 residues. V was pared by 4 bases and J by 11 bases, with 14 bases of the junction left unmatched. Germline lookup yields CDR1 LGHDT and CDR2 YNNKEL (reference sequence). The CDR3 coding sequence is TGTGCCAGCAGCCCCCGAGGGAGCGGGGGAGAGTGGCAGTATTTT. As protein: CASSPRGSGGEWQYF.

The V gene is TRBV9, the J gene TRBJ2-2; a weak D match, TRBD1 (5 bases). Germline V CDR1 and CDR2: SGDLS, YYNGEE. Trimming removed 1 base from V and 6 bases from J, with 7 bases in between. The CDR3 has 13 residues. CDR3 DNA sequence: TGTGCCAGCAGCGTATCACAGGCCGGGGAGCTGTTTTTT. Its translation: CASSVSQAGELFF.

This clone was seen at least ten times. The V and J genes are TRBV5-8 and TRBJ2-7; D possibly corresponds to TRBD1 (6 bases). The V gene's germline CDR1 is SGHTS and CDR2 YDEGEE. This CDR3 contains 11 residues. Trimming cost V 4 bases and J 6 bases, with 8 bases left between them. CDR3 residues: CASSPDSEQYF. The CDR3 DNA reads as TGTGCCAGCAGCCCGGACAGCGAGCAGTACTTC.

This sequence joins TRBV2 and TRBJ1-1; 9 bases align to TRBD1. The CDR3 spans 14 residues. CDR1 and CDR2 from the germline V gene are SNHLY and FYNNEI. After removal of 3 bases from V and 6 bases from J, the junction contained 5 bases not matched to a gene. In DNA, the CDR3 is TGTGCCAGCAGTGAGAACAGGGGGCTTTCTGAAGCTTTCTTT. Its protein product is CASSENRGLSEAFF.

In its sample, this clone was seen once. The CDR3 region is CAWSARAGTDTQYF. CDR3 in DNA: TGTGCCTGGAGTGCCCGAGCGGGGACAGATACGCAGTATTTT. The V call is TRBV30, the J call TRBJ2-3; 7 bases are shared with TRBD2. CDR3 length: 14 amino acids. V gave up 1 base and J gave up 3 bases; unmatched junction bases: 4. Germline V gives CDR1 GTSNPN, CDR2 SVGIG (reference sequence).

The chain has TRBV6-4 and TRBJ1-4; 9 bases agree with TRBD1. CDR3 length: 15 amino acids. Losses at the gene ends were 6 bases for V and 4 bases for J; bases not matched to a gene: 6. Germline V lookup: CDR1 MRHNA, CDR2 SNTAGT. CDR3 nucleotide sequence: TGTGCCAGCAGGAGGACAGGGGATGGTAATGAAAAACTGTTTTTT. Protein sequence: CASRRTGDGNEKLFF.